This is a list of T cell receptor beta chains from one sample in a study of cytomegalovirus exposure and HLA in healthy donors. Clones were sequenced by immunoSEQ multiplex PCR, and TCRdb holds only the in-frame ones, with some missing. In the table there are some 150,000 clones, 76% of which are singletons. The sample comprised PBMCs. The receptors were gathered from a man younger than 35 in good health and CMV-seronegative. The CDR3 runs from the conserved cysteine through the conserved F or W. Each record gives: clone size, J gene, V gene, D gene, CDR3 protein, CDR3 DNA. D genes are given only for firm matches. Size values are once, few and many counts, or a class for expanded clones, and some rows have none.

clone size: -
J gene: TRBJ2-1
V gene: TRBV6-6
D gene: -
CDR3 protein: CASSYSQGYADEQFF
CDR3 DNA: TGTGCCAGCAGTTACAGTCAGGGGTACGCCGATGAGCAGTTCTTC

clone size: few
J gene: TRBJ1-2
V gene: TRBV19
D gene: TRBD1
CDR3 protein: CASSDRGPAYGYTF
CDR3 DNA: TGTGCCAGTAGCGACAGGGGACCTGCCTATGGCTACACCTTC

clone size: -
J gene: TRBJ1-1
V gene: TRBV6-1
D gene: TRBD1
CDR3 protein: CASSNRGGNTEAFF
CDR3 DNA: TGTGCCAGCAGTAACAGGGGGGGGAACACTGAAGCTTTCTTT

clone size: -
J gene: TRBJ2-5
V gene: TRBV5-6
D gene: TRBD1
CDR3 protein: CASSLDFGTGGNQETQYF
CDR3 DNA: TGTGCCAGCAGCTTGGATTTCGGGACAGGGGGCAACCAAGAGACCCAGTACTTC

clone size: few
J gene: TRBJ2-3
V gene: TRBV10-2
D gene: TRBD1
CDR3 protein: CASSGGQGVSGTDTQYF
CDR3 DNA: TGCGCCAGCTCCGGAGGACAGGGGGTGTCTGGCACAGATACGCAGTATTTT

clone size: -
J gene: TRBJ1-1
V gene: TRBV7-2
D gene: -
CDR3 protein: CASSLLTAGNTEAFF
CDR3 DNA: TGTGCCAGCAGCTTATTGACGGCAGGGAACACTGAAGCTTTCTTT

clone size: -
J gene: TRBJ2-7
V gene: TRBV5-4
D gene: -
CDR3 protein: CASSLYSSYEQYF
CDR3 DNA: TGTGCCAGCAGCTTGTATTCTAGCTACGAGCAGTACTTC

clone size: once
J gene: TRBJ2-1
V gene: TRBV19
D gene: TRBD2
CDR3 protein: CASSQTSGRIYNEQFF
CDR3 DNA: TGTGCCAGTAGTCAGACTAGCGGGAGGATCTACAATGAGCAGTTCTTC

clone size: -
J gene: TRBJ2-7
V gene: TRBV28
D gene: TRBD2
CDR3 protein: CASSNPLAGVYEQYF
CDR3 DNA: TGTGCCAGCAGTAACCCCCTAGCGGGAGTCTACGAGCAGTACTTC

clone size: -
J gene: TRBJ2-7
V gene: TRBV6-5
D gene: TRBD2
CDR3 protein: CASSYTLAGVVEQYF
CDR3 DNA: TGTGCCAGCAGTTACACGCTAGCGGGAGTCGTCGAGCAGTACTTC

clone size: few
J gene: TRBJ2-5
V gene: TRBV28
D gene: TRBD1
CDR3 protein: CASTRGLETQYF
CDR3 DNA: TGTGCCAGTACCAGGGGGCTGGAGACCCAGTACTTC

clone size: -
J gene: TRBJ2-7
V gene: TRBV10-2
D gene: TRBD2
CDR3 protein: CASSDVLADRSYEQYF
CDR3 DNA: TGCGCCAGCAGTGATGTACTAGCGGATCGATCCTACGAGCAGTACTTC

clone size: few
J gene: TRBJ2-1
V gene: TRBV5-1
D gene: TRBD1
CDR3 protein: CASSLERQGALQFYNEQFF
CDR3 DNA: TGCGCCAGCAGCTTGGAACGACAGGGGGCGTTGCAGTTCTACAATGAGCAGTTCTTC

clone size: -
J gene: TRBJ2-7
V gene: TRBV12-5
D gene: -
CDR3 protein: CASGLDAGQQYF
CDR3 DNA: TGTGCTAGTGGTCTAGACGCGGGACAGCAGTACTTC

clone size: -
J gene: TRBJ2-3
V gene: TRBV2
D gene: TRBD2
CDR3 protein: CASSPSGSEGDTQYF
CDR3 DNA: TGTGCCAGCAGCCCTAGCGGGAGTGAGGGAGATACGCAGTATTTT

clone size: -
J gene: TRBJ1-5
V gene: TRBV7-9
D gene: -
CDR3 protein: CASSYSDTNQPQHF
CDR3 DNA: TGTGCCAGCAGCTATTCGGACACCAATCAGCCCCAGCATTTT

clone size: -
J gene: TRBJ2-1
V gene: TRBV18
D gene: -
CDR3 protein: CASSPTEGLWGNEQFF
CDR3 DNA: TGTGCCAGCTCACCAACGGAGGGGCTATGGGGAAATGAGCAGTTCTTC

clone size: -
J gene: TRBJ2-5
V gene: TRBV14
D gene: TRBD1
CDR3 protein: CASSQGGTAYQETQYF
CDR3 DNA: TGTGCCAGCAGCCAAGGAGGGACAGCGTACCAAGAGACCCAGTACTTC

clone size: -
J gene: TRBJ2-1
V gene: TRBV27
D gene: TRBD1
CDR3 protein: CASSLRQGANEQFF
CDR3 DNA: TGTGCCAGCAGTTTGCGGCAGGGGGCGAATGAGCAGTTCTTC

clone size: -
J gene: TRBJ2-5
V gene: TRBV6-5
D gene: TRBD1
CDR3 protein: CASSYGTGSLTQYF
CDR3 DNA: TGTGCCAGCAGTTACGGGACAGGGTCGTTGACCCAGTACTTC

clone size: once
J gene: TRBJ2-7
V gene: TRBV6-1
D gene: TRBD1
CDR3 protein: CASSEPGQVYEQYF
CDR3 DNA: TGTGCCAGCAGTGAACCGGGACAGGTATACGAGCAGTACTTC

clone size: -
J gene: TRBJ1-2
V gene: TRBV19
D gene: -
CDR3 protein: CASTPAGSGYGYTF
CDR3 DNA: TGTGCCAGTACCCCCGCAGGGTCTGGCTATGGCTACACCTTC

clone size: -
J gene: TRBJ2-3
V gene: TRBV19
D gene: TRBD1
CDR3 protein: CASTLTGIPDTQYF
CDR3 DNA: TGTGCCAGTACCTTGACAGGGATTCCAGATACGCAGTATTTT

clone size: -
J gene: TRBJ1-1
V gene: TRBV9
D gene: -
CDR3 protein: CASSPPGITEAFF
CDR3 DNA: TGTGCCAGCAGCCCCCCGGGGATCACTGAAGCTTTCTTT

clone size: -
J gene: TRBJ2-7
V gene: TRBV28
D gene: -
CDR3 protein: CASSSRLYEQYF
CDR3 DNA: TGTGCCAGCAGTTCTAGACTATACGAGCAGTACTTC

clone size: -
J gene: TRBJ2-7
V gene: TRBV6-1
D gene: -
CDR3 protein: CATRDSPSYEQYF
CDR3 DNA: TGTGCCACCAGAGACAGCCCCTCCTACGAGCAGTACTTC

clone size: -
J gene: TRBJ1-2
V gene: TRBV4-1
D gene: TRBD1
CDR3 protein: CASSQGQGEGYGYTF
CDR3 DNA: TGCGCCAGCAGCCAGGGACAGGGAGAAGGCTATGGCTACACCTTC

clone size: -
J gene: TRBJ2-7
V gene: TRBV4-1
D gene: TRBD1
CDR3 protein: CASSQDRGQGSNQQYF
CDR3 DNA: TGCGCCAGCAGCCAAGATCGGGGACAGGGGAGTAATCAGCAGTACTTC

clone size: -
J gene: TRBJ2-7
V gene: TRBV27
D gene: TRBD1
CDR3 protein: CASSPRTGLAYEQYF
CDR3 DNA: TGTGCCAGCAGTCCGCGGACAGGGTTAGCCTACGAGCAGTACTTC

clone size: -
J gene: TRBJ2-2
V gene: TRBV5-1
D gene: TRBD1
CDR3 protein: CARPTGDTGELFF
CDR3 DNA: TGCGCCAGACCGACAGGGGACACCGGGGAGCTGTTTTTT

clone size: -
J gene: TRBJ2-7
V gene: TRBV5-1
D gene: TRBD1
CDR3 protein: CASSPTGENYEQYF
CDR3 DNA: TGCGCCAGCAGCCCGACAGGGGAGAACTACGAGCAGTACTTC

clone size: -
J gene: TRBJ2-7
V gene: TRBV30
D gene: -
CDR3 protein: CAWSPLDRYEQYF
CDR3 DNA: TGTGCCTGGTCCCCCCTAGACAGATACGAGCAGTACTTC

clone size: -
J gene: TRBJ2-3
V gene: TRBV7-9
D gene: -
CDR3 protein: CASSLGSGSTDTQYF
CDR3 DNA: TGTGCCAGCAGCTTAGGAAGCGGAAGCACAGATACGCAGTATTTT

clone size: -
J gene: TRBJ1-1
V gene: TRBV25-1
D gene: -
CDR3 protein: CASTSVLNTEAFF
CDR3 DNA: TGTGCCAGCACCTCAGTCCTGAACACTGAAGCTTTCTTT

clone size: -
J gene: TRBJ2-7
V gene: TRBV30
D gene: TRBD1
CDR3 protein: CAWSYHRGEQYF
CDR3 DNA: TGTGCCTGGAGCTACCACAGGGGCGAGCAGTACTTC

clone size: -
J gene: TRBJ2-7
V gene: TRBV4-2
D gene: TRBD2
CDR3 protein: CASSQDFTGGEQYF
CDR3 DNA: TGTGCCAGCAGCCAAGATTTCACGGGAGGCGAGCAGTACTTC

clone size: -
J gene: TRBJ1-5
V gene: TRBV10-2
D gene: -
CDR3 protein: CASSPQAGQPQHF
CDR3 DNA: TGCGCCAGCAGTCCTCAGGCGGGTCAGCCCCAGCATTTT

clone size: few
J gene: TRBJ1-1
V gene: TRBV12-5
D gene: TRBD1
CDR3 protein: CASALGTGVMAEAFF
CDR3 DNA: TGTGCTAGTGCCCTAGGGACAGGGGTGATGGCTGAAGCTTTCTTT

clone size: once
J gene: TRBJ2-5
V gene: TRBV5-1
D gene: -
CDR3 protein: CASSLAVGAQETQYF
CDR3 DNA: TGCGCCAGCAGCTTGGCGGTGGGGGCCCAAGAGACCCAGTACTTC

clone size: many
J gene: TRBJ1-2
V gene: TRBV4-1
D gene: TRBD1
CDR3 protein: CASSPTGTALPNYGYTF
CDR3 DNA: TGCGCCAGCAGCCCTACAGGGACAGCATTGCCAAACTATGGCTACACCTTC

clone size: -
J gene: TRBJ2-2
V gene: TRBV11-3
D gene: TRBD2
CDR3 protein: CASSPWGGDNTGELFF
CDR3 DNA: TGTGCCAGCAGCCCCTGGGGGGGGGACAACACCGGGGAGCTGTTTTTT

clone size: -
J gene: TRBJ2-2
V gene: TRBV6-1
D gene: TRBD1
CDR3 protein: CASNEIGTGNTGELFF
CDR3 DNA: TGTGCCAGCAATGAAATCGGGACAGGGAACACCGGGGAGCTGTTTTTT

clone size: -
J gene: TRBJ2-7
V gene: TRBV27
D gene: TRBD1
CDR3 protein: CASSLGTGGEEQYF
CDR3 DNA: TGTGCCAGCAGTTTGGGGACAGGGGGCGAAGAGCAGTACTTC

clone size: few
J gene: TRBJ2-2
V gene: TRBV28
D gene: -
CDR3 protein: CAIPLTGELFF
CDR3 DNA: TGTGCCATCCCTCTGACCGGGGAGCTGTTTTTT

clone size: -
J gene: TRBJ2-1
V gene: TRBV18
D gene: -
CDR3 protein: CASSPGRPGIGPSNYNEQFF
CDR3 DNA: TGTGCCAGCTCACCAGGTCGTCCAGGGATAGGACCTTCAAACTACAATGAGCAGTTCTTC

clone size: -
J gene: TRBJ2-7
V gene: TRBV27
D gene: TRBD1
CDR3 protein: CATQAQGDYEQYF
CDR3 DNA: TGTGCCACCCAGGCACAGGGGGACTACGAGCAGTACTTC

clone size: -
J gene: TRBJ1-1
V gene: TRBV28
D gene: -
CDR3 protein: CASSLLSTAVNTEAFF
CDR3 DNA: TGTGCCAGCAGTTTATTGTCCACAGCTGTGAACACTGAAGCTTTCTTT

clone size: -
J gene: TRBJ2-1
V gene: TRBV7-6
D gene: TRBD2
CDR3 protein: CASSLGGTSVDNEQFF
CDR3 DNA: TGTGCCAGCAGCTTAGGGGGGACTAGCGTTGACAATGAGCAGTTCTTC

clone size: -
J gene: TRBJ2-7
V gene: TRBV9
D gene: -
CDR3 protein: CASARLQDISPYEQYF
CDR3 DNA: TGTGCCAGCGCCCGTCTCCAGGACATCTCTCCCTACGAGCAGTACTTC

clone size: -
J gene: TRBJ2-4
V gene: TRBV2
D gene: -
CDR3 protein: CASSERVAKNIQYF
CDR3 DNA: TGTGCCAGCAGTGAACGGGTAGCCAAAAACATTCAGTACTTC

clone size: -
J gene: TRBJ2-7
V gene: TRBV5-1
D gene: TRBD1
CDR3 protein: CASSLATGGADYEQYF
CDR3 DNA: TGCGCCAGCAGCTTGGCCACAGGGGGCGCAGACTACGAGCAGTACTTC

clone size: -
J gene: TRBJ2-2
V gene: TRBV7-9
D gene: -
CDR3 protein: CASRRQSNTGELFF
CDR3 DNA: TGTGCCAGCAGGCGACAGTCGAACACCGGGGAGCTGTTTTTT

clone size: -
J gene: TRBJ2-7
V gene: TRBV7-6
D gene: TRBD2
CDR3 protein: CASSLASGSGVYEQYF
CDR3 DNA: TGTGCCAGCAGCTTAGCGAGCGGGAGTGGGGTTTACGAGCAGTACTTC

clone size: -
J gene: TRBJ2-7
V gene: TRBV19
D gene: TRBD2
CDR3 protein: CASSIGGGEYEQYF
CDR3 DNA: TGTGCCAGTAGTATTGGCGGGGGGGAGTACGAGCAGTACTTC

clone size: once
J gene: TRBJ1-5
V gene: TRBV5-8
D gene: -
CDR3 protein: CASSPTGNGNQPQHF
CDR3 DNA: TGTGCCAGCAGCCCCACAGGGAATGGCAATCAGCCCCAGCATTTT

clone size: -
J gene: TRBJ2-1
V gene: TRBV29-1
D gene: -
CDR3 protein: CSVDPPGHGNNEQFF
CDR3 DNA: TGCAGCGTTGATCCCCCAGGGCACGGAAACAATGAGCAGTTCTTC

clone size: few
J gene: TRBJ2-2
V gene: TRBV6-1
D gene: -
CDR3 protein: CASSEVVRAAGELFF
CDR3 DNA: TGTGCCAGCAGTGAGGTAGTCAGGGCGGCCGGGGAGCTGTTTTTT

clone size: -
J gene: TRBJ2-1
V gene: TRBV9
D gene: TRBD2
CDR3 protein: CASSVVAAGGNNEQFF
CDR3 DNA: TGTGCCAGCAGCGTAGTAGCGGCGGGAGGGAACAATGAGCAGTTCTTC

clone size: -
J gene: TRBJ2-1
V gene: TRBV5-4
D gene: TRBD2
CDR3 protein: CASSHPGLAGPDEQFF
CDR3 DNA: TGTGCCAGCAGTCATCCGGGACTAGCGGGGCCGGATGAGCAGTTCTTC